Reported below is one TCR beta chain. Its antigen is still unknown. Donation came from healthy Caucasian individuals in Russia who were aged about 6 to 90. It was with a sample-barcoded 5' primer and a J-beta primer mix that a second PCR of about 6 to 12 cycles was run. One entry per CDR3 protein results from TCRdb running MiXCR on the 5' RACE reads. The table includes approximately 2,000,000 distinct CDR3 sequences, about 39% detected once. The sample belongs to a study of blood T cells in healthy people across ages. Study as a whole: Template switching picked up about one barcoded beta molecule for each two T cells.

Trimming removed 0 bases at V and 7 bases at J, with 9 bases between. The length of the CDR3 is 13 residues. Germline-derived CDR1 and CDR2 are SGHRS and YFSETQ. Study results and limitations: Naive T cell percentage by flow cytometry tracked strongly with beta diversity. Both higher diversity and more naive CD4+ cells marked long-lived donors when set against aged donors.

The chain recombines TRBV5-1 with TRBJ2-3; D is unresolved. Sequenced material: blood. The TCR originated in a human donor in good health. Here the CDR3 DNA reads TGCGCCAGCAGCTTGGACTACACTAATACGCAGTATTTT. Translated: CASSLDYTNTQYF.